This record concerns one TCR beta chain sequence. These data are taken from a study of patients and donors after allogeneic stem cell transplantation. J lost 4 bases, V lost 4 bases, and 6 bases had no gene match. The CDR3 runs 16 residues. Germline V lookup: CDR1 LGHDT, CDR2 YNNKEL (reference sequence). TCRdb passed the RT-PCR reads through MiXCR, listing each CDR3 protein once. Of roughly 230,000 distinct CDR3 sequences listed, 11% to 15% are singletons. The gene calls are TRBV3-1 and TRBJ2-3; TRBD2 matches at 12 bases. Specimen: blood, either unsorted or a sorted T cell fraction (not recorded which). This clonotype was obtained from a human donor who was either an allogeneic HSCT recipient or a stem cell or donor lymphocyte infusion donor (not recorded which). It is not recorded whose cells these are; they may come from a transplant donor. The CDR3 here is CASSPRLAGVSDTQYF. CDR3 DNA sequence: TGTGCCAGCAGCCCCCGACTAGCGGGAGTGTCAGATACGCAGTATTTT.